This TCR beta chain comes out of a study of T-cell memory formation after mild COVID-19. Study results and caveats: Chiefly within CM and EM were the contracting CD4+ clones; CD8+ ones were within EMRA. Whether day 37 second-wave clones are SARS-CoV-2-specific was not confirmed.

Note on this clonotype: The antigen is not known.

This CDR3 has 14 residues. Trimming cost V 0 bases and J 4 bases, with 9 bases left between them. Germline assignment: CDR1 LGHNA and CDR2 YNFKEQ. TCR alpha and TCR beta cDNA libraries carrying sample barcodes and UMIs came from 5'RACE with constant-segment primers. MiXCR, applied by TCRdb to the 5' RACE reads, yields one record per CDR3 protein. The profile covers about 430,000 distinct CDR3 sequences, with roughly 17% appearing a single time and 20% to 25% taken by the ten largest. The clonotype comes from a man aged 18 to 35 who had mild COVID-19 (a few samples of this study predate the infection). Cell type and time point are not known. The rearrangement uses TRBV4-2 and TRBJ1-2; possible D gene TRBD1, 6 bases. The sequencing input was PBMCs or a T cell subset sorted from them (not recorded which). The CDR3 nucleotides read TGTGCCAGCAGCCAAGATTTGGGGGCCTATGGCTACACCTTC. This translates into CASSQDLGAYGYTF.